The clone carrying this T cell receptor beta chain has at least ten counts. The antigen is undetermined. Time point indicated: newly diagnosed GD, antithyroid drugs for less than 3 months. Scientists built the TCR library using RNA that was extracted from PBMCs. It was by American Thyroid Association guidelines that Graves' disease was diagnosed. CDR1 and CDR2 from the germline V gene are LGHDT and YNNKEL (reference sequence). The CDR3 is 15 amino acids. V was shortened by 2 bases and J by 1 base, with 11 bases between the two germline ends. The data originate from a study of regulatory T cells in long-lasting Graves disease. Findings of the study overall: Authors noted too few samples as a limitation. Persistent patients shared more public clonotypes (around 2,500) than newly diagnosed patients (approximately 1,000).

Relying on iRepertoire HTBI primers and Arm-PCR of CDR3 regions, the team built TCR beta libraries. TCRdb itself ran the multiplex PCR reads through MiXCR, one entry per CDR3 protein. The sample contains hundreds of thousands of distinct CDR3 sequences, 15% to 20% of which appear only once. This sample also appeared in a second study, on T cells in Graves' hyperthyroidism and ophthalmopathy. That report notes: A patient was excluded if there was uncontrolled infection, other autoimmune disease, pregnancy or lactation.

The chain couples TRBV3-1 to TRBJ1-1, with D unclear. Source: peripheral blood mononuclear cells (PBMCs), taken at new diagnosis, from a patient treated with antithyroid drugs. The origin of this receptor is a woman in her 30s with Graves disease. CDR3 region: CASSQIGRANTEAFF. The DNA of the CDR3 is TGTGCCAGCAGCCAAATTGGGCGGGCGAACACTGAAGCTTTCTTT.